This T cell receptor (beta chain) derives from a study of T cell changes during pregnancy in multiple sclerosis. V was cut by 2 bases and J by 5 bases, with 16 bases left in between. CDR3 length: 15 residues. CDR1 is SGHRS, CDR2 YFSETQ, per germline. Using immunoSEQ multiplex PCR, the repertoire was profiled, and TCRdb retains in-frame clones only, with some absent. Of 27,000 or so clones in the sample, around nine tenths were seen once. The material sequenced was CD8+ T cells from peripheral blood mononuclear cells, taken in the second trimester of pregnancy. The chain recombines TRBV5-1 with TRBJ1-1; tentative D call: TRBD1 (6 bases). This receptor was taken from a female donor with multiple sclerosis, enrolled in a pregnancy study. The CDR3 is CASSLPDSIQTEAFF. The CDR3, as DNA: TGCGCCAGCAGCTTACCGGACAGTATTCAGACTGAAGCTTTCTTT. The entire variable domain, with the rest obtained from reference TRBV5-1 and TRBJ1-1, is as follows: KAGVTQTPRYLIKTRGQQVTLSCSPISGHRSVSWYQQTPGQGLQFLFEYFSETQRNKGNFPGRFSGRQFSNSRSEMNVSTLELGDSALYLCASSLPDSIQTEAFFGQGTRLTVV.